What follows are 8 T cell receptor beta chains derived from one specimen sequenced in a study of CD8 T cells in ankylosing spondylitis. Findings and limits, study-wide: Typical of ankylosing spondylitis blood, it appeared, was a TCR beta motif of under 10 highly homologous variants.

Their target antigens are unknown. TCRdb passed the 5' RACE reads through MiXCR, listing each CDR3 protein once. This table has 500,000 or so distinct CDR3 sequences, approximately 5% appearing once. Sequencing input: blood, either unsorted or a sorted T cell fraction (not recorded which). The receptors come from a male donor with ankylosing spondylitis.

This clonotype was picked up many times. The chain uses TRBV4-2 and TRBJ1-5; D is unresolved. Germline CDR1 is LGHNA and CDR2 is YNFKEQ. This CDR3 region has 15 residues. V lost 0 bases, J lost 4 bases, and 10 bases lay in between. The CDR3 nucleotides are TGTGCCAGCAGCCAAGAGAAAGTTTCAAATCAGCCCCAGCATTTT. It is translated as CASSQEKVSNQPQHF.

Ten or more counts support this clonotype. The V and J genes are TRBV24-1 and TRBJ2-6; no reliable D call. V lost 2 bases and J 4 bases, leaving 5 bases between the germline ends. CDR1 is KGHDR and CDR2 is SFDVKD in the germline V gene. The CDR3 sequence is 14 residues long. The CDR3 spells CATSDSAGANVLTF. The CDR3 region has the DNA TGTGCCACCAGTGATTCGGCCGGGGCCAACGTCCTGACTTTC.

This clonotype was counted only a few times. V usage is TRBV18 and J usage is TRBJ1-4, with TRBD1 as a possible D gene (6 bases). Trimming removed 2 bases from V and 8 bases from J, with 15 bases in between. CDR1 and CDR2 from the germline V gene are KGHSH and LQKENI. This CDR3 is 15 amino acids long. The CDR3, as DNA: TGTGCCAGCTCACCATACCAAGGGACACGCGAAAAACTGTTTTTT. Protein sequence: CASSPYQGTREKLFF.

In this sample, this clonotype turned up many times. The chain joins TRBV20-1 to TRBJ2-3; D is possibly TRBD1 (5 bases). Trimming stripped 6 bases from V and 6 bases from J, with 13 bases between. The CDR3 covers 12 residues. Germline V gene data show CDR1 as DFQATT and CDR2 as SNEGSKA (reference sequence). CDR3: CSAGQGRDTQYF. Written as DNA, the CDR3 is TGCAGTGCAGGACAAGGAAGGGATACGCAGTATTTT.

This clonotype was counted at least ten times. The chain has TRBV7-9 and TRBJ2-6, with D possibly matching TRBD1 (6 bases). Germline CDR1 reads SEHNR; CDR2 reads FQNEAQ (reference sequence). This CDR3 contains 16 residues. V dropped 7 bases and J dropped 4 bases, with 17 bases sitting between them. The CDR3 reads CASTDIGGEGANVLTF. In DNA form, the CDR3 reads TGTGCCAGCACTGACATAGGGGGTGAAGGGGCCAACGTCCTGACTTTC.

This clonotype came up many times. This chain's CDR3 is CASSFDRSSYEQYF. The DNA of the CDR3 is TGTGCCAGCAGTTTCGACAGGAGCTCCTACGAGCAGTACTTC. This chain joins TRBV12-3 or TRBV12-4 and TRBJ2-7; possibly TRBD1 for D (6 bases). The CDR3 has 14 residues. Trimming took 3 bases from V and 0 from J, leaving 9 bases between them.

In this sample, this clonotype turned up many times. The chain combines TRBV29-1 with TRBJ2-5; tentatively, D is TRBD1 or TRBD2 (5 bases each). Germline V gene lookup returns CDR1 SQVTM and CDR2 ANQGSEA. V shed 7 bases and J shed 7 bases, with 22 bases lying between them. This CDR3 region has 14 residues. As DNA, the CDR3 is TGCAGCGGGGCTCCGGTGGGACGCGTTGGGACCCAGTACTTC. This codes for CSGAPVGRVGTQYF. Based on the CDR3 plus reference TRBV29-1 and TRBJ2-5, the full variable domain is SAVISQKPSRDICQRGTSLTIQCQVDSQVTMMFWYRQQPGQSLTLIATANQGSEATYESGFVIDKFPISRPNLTFSTLTVSNMSPEDSSIYLCSGAPVGRVGTQYFGPGTRLLVL.

In its sample, this clonotype was seen many times. The chain links TRBV4-3 to TRBJ1-3; D gene unclear. Trimming removed 0 bases at V and 4 bases at J, with 13 bases between. This CDR3 has 16 residues. Germline loops: CDR1 LGHNA, CDR2 YSLEER. The CDR3 loop reads CASSQDRSGMGNTIYF. CDR3 DNA sequence: TGCGCCAGCAGCCAAGACCGCAGTGGAATGGGAAACACCATATATTTT.